This T cell receptor (beta chain) was captured in a study of blood T cell repertoires in COVID-19. Whole-study context: Collection of acute and convalescent COVID-19 samples took place in the United States, Italy and Spain. In each case, the material was cDNA or gDNA derived from T cells, B-cell-depleted T cells, or PBMCs.

The CDR3 spans 15 residues. CDR1 and CDR2 (germline): SGHRS, YFSETQ. The ends lost 5 bases at V and 4 bases at J; junction bases unmatched: 6. Followed over time, Seattle patients had been enrolled while infection was active. Per the authors' pipeline: Reference gene primer amplification gave nucleated cell count estimates. The protocol was immunoSEQ multiplex PCR, while the TCRdb copy is restricted to in-frame clones and leaves out a portion. V and J calls and clone size come straight from that table; D and trimming were deduced from the DNA. The sample comprises about 180,000 clones, over 70% of which are singletons, and 6% to 7% rests with the top ten.

The source of this sequence is a middle-aged woman with COVID-19, enrolled during active disease. The material sequenced was peripheral blood. The chain carries TRBV5-1 and TRBJ2-7, with 13 bases identical to TRBD2. The CDR3 protein is CASSATSGRVYEQYF. The CDR3 bases are TGCGCCAGCAGTGCTACTAGCGGGAGGGTTTACGAGCAGTACTTC. Together with reference TRBV5-1 and TRBJ2-7, the CDR3 gives the full variable domain: KAGVTQTPRYLIKTRGQQVTLSCSPISGHRSVSWYQQTPGQGLQFLFEYFSETQRNKGNFPGRFSGRQFSNSRSEMNVSTLELGDSALYLCASSATSGRVYEQYFGPGTRLTVT.